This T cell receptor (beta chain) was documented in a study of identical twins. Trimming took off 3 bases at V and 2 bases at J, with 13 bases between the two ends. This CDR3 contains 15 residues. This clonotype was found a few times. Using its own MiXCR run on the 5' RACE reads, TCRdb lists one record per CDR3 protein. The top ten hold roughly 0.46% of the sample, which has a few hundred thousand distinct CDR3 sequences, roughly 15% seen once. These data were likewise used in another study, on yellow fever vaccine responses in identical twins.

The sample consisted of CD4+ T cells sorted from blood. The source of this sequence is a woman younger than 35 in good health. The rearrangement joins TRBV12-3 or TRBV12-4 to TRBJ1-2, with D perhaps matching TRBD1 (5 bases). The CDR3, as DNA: TGTGCCAGCAGTTTGTTTACGGGACCGAACTATGGCTACACCTTC. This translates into CASSLFTGPNYGYTF.